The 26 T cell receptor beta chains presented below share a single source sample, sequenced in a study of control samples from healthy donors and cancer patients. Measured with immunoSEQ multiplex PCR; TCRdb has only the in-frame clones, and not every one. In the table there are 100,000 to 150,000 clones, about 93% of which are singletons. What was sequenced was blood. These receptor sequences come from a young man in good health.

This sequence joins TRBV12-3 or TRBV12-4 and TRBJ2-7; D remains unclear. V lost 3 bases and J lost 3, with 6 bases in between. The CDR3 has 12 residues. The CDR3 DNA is TGTGCCAGCAGTTTGAGCCGCTACGAGCAGTACTTC. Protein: CASSLSRYEQYF.

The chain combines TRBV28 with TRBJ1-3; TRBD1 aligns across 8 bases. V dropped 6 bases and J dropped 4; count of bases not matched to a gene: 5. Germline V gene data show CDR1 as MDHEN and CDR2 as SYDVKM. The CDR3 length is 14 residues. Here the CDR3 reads CASRGRGLGNTIYF. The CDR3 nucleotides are TGTGCCAGCAGAGGCAGGGGGCTCGGAAACACCATATATTTT. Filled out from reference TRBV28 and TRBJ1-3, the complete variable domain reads DVKVTQSSRYLVKRTGEKVFLECVQDMDHENMFWYRQDPGLGLRLIYFSYDVKMKEKGDIPEGYSVSREKKERFSLILESASTNQTSMYLCASRGRGLGNTIYFGEGSWLTVV.

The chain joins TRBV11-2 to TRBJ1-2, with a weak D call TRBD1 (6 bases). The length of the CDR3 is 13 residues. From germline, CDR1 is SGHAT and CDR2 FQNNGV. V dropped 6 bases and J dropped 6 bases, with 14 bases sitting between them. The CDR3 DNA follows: TGTGCCAGCAGGGCATCAGGGGTTGATGGCTACACCTTC. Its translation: CASRASGVDGYTF. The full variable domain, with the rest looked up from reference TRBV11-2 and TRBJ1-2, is EAGVAQSPRYKIIEKRQSVAFWCNPISGHATLYWYQQILGQGPKLLIQFQNNGVVDDSQLPKDRFSAERLKGVDSTLKIQPAKLEDSAVYLCASRASGVDGYTFGSGTRLTVV.

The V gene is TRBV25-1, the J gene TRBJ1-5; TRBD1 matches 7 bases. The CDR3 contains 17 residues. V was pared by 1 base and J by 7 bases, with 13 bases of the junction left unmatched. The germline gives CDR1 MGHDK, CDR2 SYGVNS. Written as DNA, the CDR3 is TGTGCCAGCAGTGAATCTCGACAGGGTATCGGGGCCCAGCCCCAGCATTTT. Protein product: CASSESRQGIGAQPQHF.

As DNA, the CDR3 is TGTGCCAGACAAGGACGGACCCTCCACGGGCAGTACGTC. Its translation is CARQGRTLHGQYV. The genes are TRBV11-2 and TRBJ2-7, with no clear D. The CDR3 is 13 residues long. Trimming removed 9 bases from V and 9 bases from J, with 21 bases in between. CDR1 and CDR2 (germline): SGHAT, FQNNGV.

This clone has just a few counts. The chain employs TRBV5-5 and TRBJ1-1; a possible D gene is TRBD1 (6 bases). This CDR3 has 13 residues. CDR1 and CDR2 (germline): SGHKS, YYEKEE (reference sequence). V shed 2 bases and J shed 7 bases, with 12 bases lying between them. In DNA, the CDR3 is TGTGCCAGCAGCTTTGTACAGGGCGTTGAAGCTTTCTTT. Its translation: CASSFVQGVEAFF.

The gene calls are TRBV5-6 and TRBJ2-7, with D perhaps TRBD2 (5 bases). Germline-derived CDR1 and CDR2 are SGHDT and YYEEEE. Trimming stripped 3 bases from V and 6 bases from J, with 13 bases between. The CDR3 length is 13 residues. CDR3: CASSSGLTREQYF. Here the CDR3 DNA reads TGTGCCAGCAGCTCAGGACTGACTCGCGAGCAGTACTTC.

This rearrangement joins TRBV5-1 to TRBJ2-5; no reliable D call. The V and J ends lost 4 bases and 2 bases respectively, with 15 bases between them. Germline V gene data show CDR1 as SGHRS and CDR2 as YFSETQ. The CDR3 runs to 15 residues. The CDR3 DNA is TGCGCCAGCAGCGTAGCCCTACGAAGTCAAGAGACCCAGTACTTC. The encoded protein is CASSVALRSQETQYF.

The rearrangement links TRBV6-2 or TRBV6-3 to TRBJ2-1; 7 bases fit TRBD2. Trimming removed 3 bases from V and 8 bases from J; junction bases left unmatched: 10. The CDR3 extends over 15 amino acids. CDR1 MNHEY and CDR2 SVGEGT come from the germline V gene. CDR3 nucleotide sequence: TGTGCCAGCAGTTATGATAACTACGCGGGAGATGAGCAGTTCTTC. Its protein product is CASSYDNYAGDEQFF.

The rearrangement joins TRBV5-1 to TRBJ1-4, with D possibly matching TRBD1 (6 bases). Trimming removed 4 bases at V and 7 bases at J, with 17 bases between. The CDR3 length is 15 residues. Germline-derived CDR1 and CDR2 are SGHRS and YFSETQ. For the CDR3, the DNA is TGCGCCAGCAGCGGAAGCGGGGGGGCGTTTGAAAAACTGTTTTTT. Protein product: CASSGSGGAFEKLFF.

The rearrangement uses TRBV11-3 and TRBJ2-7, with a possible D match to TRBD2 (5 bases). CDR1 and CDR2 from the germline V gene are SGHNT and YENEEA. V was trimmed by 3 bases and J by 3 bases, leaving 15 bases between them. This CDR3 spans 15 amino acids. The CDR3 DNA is TGTGCCAGCAGCTTTGCGGGCCAAACAAGCTACGAGCAGTACGTC. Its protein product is CASSFAGQTSYEQYV.

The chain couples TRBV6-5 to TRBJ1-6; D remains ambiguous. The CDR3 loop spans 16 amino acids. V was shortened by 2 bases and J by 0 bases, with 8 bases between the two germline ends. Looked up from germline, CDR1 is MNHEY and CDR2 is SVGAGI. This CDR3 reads CASSYRRSSYNSPLHF. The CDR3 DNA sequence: TGTGCCAGCAGTTACCGTAGGAGCTCCTATAATTCACCCCTCCACTTT.

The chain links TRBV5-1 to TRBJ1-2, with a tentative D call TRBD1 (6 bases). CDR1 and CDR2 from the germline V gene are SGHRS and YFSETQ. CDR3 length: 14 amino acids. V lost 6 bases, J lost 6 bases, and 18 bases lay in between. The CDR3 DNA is TGCGCCAGCAAGGATACAGGGACGTTAGATGGCTACACCTTC. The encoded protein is CASKDTGTLDGYTF.

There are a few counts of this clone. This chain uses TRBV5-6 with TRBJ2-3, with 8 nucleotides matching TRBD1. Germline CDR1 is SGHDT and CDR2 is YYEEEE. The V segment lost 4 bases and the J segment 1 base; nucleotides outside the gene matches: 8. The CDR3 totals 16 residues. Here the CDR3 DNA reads TGTGCCAGCAGCCTCCCAGGGGGCCGGGGCACAGATACGCAGTATTTT. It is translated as CASSLPGGRGTDTQYF.

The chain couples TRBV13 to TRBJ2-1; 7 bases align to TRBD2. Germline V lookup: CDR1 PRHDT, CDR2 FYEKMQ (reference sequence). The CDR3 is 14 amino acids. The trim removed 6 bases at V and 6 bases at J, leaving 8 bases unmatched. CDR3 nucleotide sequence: TGTGCCAGCAGAAAGTCTAGCGGCCGCAATGAGCAGTTCTTC. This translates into CASRKSSGRNEQFF.

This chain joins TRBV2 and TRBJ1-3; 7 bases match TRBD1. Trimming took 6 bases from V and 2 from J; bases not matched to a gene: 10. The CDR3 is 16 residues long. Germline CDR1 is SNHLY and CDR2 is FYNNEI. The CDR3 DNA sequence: TGTGCCAGCAGGGAAACGGCAGGGGGAGCTGGAAACACCATATATTTT. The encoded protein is CASRETAGGAGNTIYF.

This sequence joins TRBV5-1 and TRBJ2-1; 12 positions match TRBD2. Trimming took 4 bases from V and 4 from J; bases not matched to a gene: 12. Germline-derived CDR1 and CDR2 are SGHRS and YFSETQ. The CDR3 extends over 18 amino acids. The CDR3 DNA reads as TGCGCCAGCAGCCTCAGACTAGCGGGAGCCCCCCTGTACAATGAGCAGTTCTTC. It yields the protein CASSLRLAGAPLYNEQFF. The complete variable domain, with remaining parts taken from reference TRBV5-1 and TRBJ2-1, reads KAGVTQTPRYLIKTRGQQVTLSCSPISGHRSVSWYQQTPGQGLQFLFEYFSETQRNKGNFPGRFSGRQFSNSRSEMNVSTLELGDSALYLCASSLRLAGAPLYNEQFFGPGTRLTVL.

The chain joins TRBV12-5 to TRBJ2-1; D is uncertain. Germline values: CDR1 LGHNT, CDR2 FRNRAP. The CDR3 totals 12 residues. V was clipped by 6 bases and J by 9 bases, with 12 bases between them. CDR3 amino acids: CASGISTSEQFF. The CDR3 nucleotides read TGTGCTAGTGGGATTTCGACCAGTGAGCAGTTCTTC.

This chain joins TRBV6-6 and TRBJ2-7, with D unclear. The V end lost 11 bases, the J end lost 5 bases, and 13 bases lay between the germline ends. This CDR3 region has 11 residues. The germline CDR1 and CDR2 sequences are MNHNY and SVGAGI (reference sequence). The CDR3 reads CAVQGTHEQYV. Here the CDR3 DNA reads TGTGCCGTTCAAGGAACCCACGAGCAGTACGTC.

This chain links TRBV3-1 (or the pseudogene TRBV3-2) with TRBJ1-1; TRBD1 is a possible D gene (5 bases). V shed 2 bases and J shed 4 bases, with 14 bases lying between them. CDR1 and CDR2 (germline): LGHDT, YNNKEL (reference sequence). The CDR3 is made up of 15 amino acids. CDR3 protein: CASSQRDRGTTEAFF. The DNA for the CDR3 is TGTGCCAGCAGCCAACGGGACCGAGGGACCACTGAAGCTTTCTTT.

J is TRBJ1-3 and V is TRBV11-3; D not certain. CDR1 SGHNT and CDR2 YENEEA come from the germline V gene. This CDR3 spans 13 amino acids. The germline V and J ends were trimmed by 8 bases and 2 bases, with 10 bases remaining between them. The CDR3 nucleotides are TGTGCCAGCGAGGGCAGCGCTGGAAACACCATATATTTT. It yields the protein CASEGSAGNTIYF.

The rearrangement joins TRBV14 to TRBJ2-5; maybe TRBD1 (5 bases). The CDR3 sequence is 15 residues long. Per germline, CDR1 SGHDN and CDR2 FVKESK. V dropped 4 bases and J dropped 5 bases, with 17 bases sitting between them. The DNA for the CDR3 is TGTGCCAGCAGCCCGCACTTAGGGGCGGTCGAGACCCAGTACTTC. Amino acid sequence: CASSPHLGAVETQYF.

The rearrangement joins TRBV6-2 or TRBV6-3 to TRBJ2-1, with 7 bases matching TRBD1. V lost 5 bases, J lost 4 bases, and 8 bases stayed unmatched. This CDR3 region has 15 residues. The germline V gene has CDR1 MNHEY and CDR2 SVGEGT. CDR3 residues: CASSRPGTVYNEQFF. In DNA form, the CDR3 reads TGTGCCAGCAGTCGTCCAGGGACAGTATACAATGAGCAGTTCTTC.

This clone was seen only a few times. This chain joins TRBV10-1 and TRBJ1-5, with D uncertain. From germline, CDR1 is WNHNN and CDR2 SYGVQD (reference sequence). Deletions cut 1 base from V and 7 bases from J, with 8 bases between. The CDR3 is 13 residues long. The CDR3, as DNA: TGCGCCAGCAGTGAGTACCGTGACCAGCCCCAGCATTTT. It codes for CASSEYRDQPQHF.

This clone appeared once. CDR3 sequence: CASSDRGSNYEQYF. The DNA of the CDR3 is TGTGCCAGCAGTGACCGAGGGAGTAACTACGAGCAGTACTTC. The rearrangement joins TRBV2 to TRBJ2-7; weak D call: TRBD2 (5 bases). The V end was cut by 3 bases, the J end by 3 bases, with 12 bases between. The CDR3 contains 14 residues. Germline CDR1 reads SNHLY; CDR2 reads FYNNEI.

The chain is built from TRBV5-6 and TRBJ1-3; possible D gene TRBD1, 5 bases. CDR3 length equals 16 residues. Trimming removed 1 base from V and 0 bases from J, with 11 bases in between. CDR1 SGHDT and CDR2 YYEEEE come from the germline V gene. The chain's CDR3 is CASSLLQARSGNTIYF. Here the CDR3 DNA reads TGTGCCAGCAGCTTGTTACAGGCCCGCTCTGGAAACACCATATATTTT.